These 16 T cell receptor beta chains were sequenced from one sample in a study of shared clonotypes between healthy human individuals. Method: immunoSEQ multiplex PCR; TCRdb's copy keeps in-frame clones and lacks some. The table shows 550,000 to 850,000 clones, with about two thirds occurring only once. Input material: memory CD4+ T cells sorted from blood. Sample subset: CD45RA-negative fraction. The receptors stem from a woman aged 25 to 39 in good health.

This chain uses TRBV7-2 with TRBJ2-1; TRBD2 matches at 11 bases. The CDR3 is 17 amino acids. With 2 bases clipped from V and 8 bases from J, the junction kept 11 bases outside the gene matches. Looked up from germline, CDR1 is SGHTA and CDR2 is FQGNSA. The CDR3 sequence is CASSLTTISGRADEQFF. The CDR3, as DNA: TGTGCCAGCAGCTTAACTACTATTAGCGGGAGGGCGGATGAGCAGTTCTTC.

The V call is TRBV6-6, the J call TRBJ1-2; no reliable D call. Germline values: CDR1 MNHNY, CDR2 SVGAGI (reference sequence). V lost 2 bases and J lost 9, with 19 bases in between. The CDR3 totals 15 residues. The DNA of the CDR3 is TGTGCCAGCAGTTACACTTTCGGACGGAGCTCTAGCTACACCTTC. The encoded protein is CASSYTFGRSSSYTF.

The CDR3 nucleotides are TGTGCCAGCCTGCAATCCGGGACAGGGTTTGGAGGCTACACCTTC. The encoded protein is CASLQSGTGFGGYTF. The V call is TRBV27, the J call TRBJ1-2, with 9 bases that match TRBD1. Germline V gene data show CDR1 as MNHEY and CDR2 as SMNVEV (reference sequence). The CDR3 runs 15 residues. J was trimmed by 8 bases and V by 8 bases; bases with no gene match: 15.

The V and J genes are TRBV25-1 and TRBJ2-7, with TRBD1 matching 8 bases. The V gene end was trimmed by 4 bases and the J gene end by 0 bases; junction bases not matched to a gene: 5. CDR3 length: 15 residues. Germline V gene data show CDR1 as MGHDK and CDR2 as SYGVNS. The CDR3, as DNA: TGTGCCAGCAGTGGGTCGGACAGGGTCTCCTACGAGCAGTACTTC. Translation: CASSGSDRVSYEQYF.

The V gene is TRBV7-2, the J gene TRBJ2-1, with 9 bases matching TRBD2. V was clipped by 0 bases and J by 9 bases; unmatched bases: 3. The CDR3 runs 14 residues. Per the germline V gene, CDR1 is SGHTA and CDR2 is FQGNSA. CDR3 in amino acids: CASSLASGSLEQFF. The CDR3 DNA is TGTGCCAGCAGCTTAGCTAGCGGGAGCCTTGAGCAGTTCTTC.

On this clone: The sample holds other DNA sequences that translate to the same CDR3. CDR3 coding DNA: TGCGCCAGCAGCTTGGACCTAGCGTCCTACAATGAGCAGTTCTTC. It codes for CASSLDLASYNEQFF. The chain links TRBV5-1 to TRBJ2-1, with D perhaps matching TRBD2 (6 bases). V was trimmed by 0 bases and J by 1 base, leaving 8 bases between them. Germline-derived CDR1 and CDR2 are SGHRS and YFSETQ. This CDR3 region has 15 residues.

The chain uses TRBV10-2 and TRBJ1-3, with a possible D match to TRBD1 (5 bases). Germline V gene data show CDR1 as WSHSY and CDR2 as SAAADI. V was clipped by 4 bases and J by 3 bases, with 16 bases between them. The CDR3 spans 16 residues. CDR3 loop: CASSVAGGARGNTIYF. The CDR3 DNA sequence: TGCGCCAGCAGTGTAGCGGGAGGGGCGCGTGGAAACACCATATATTTT.

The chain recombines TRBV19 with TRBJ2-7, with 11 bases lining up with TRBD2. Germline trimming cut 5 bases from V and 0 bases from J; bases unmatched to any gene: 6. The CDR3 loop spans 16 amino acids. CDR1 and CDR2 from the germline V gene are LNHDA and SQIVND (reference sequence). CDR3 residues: CASSRAGTSGSYEQYF. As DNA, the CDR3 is TGTGCCAGTAGTCGGGCTGGGACTAGCGGCTCCTACGAGCAGTACTTC.

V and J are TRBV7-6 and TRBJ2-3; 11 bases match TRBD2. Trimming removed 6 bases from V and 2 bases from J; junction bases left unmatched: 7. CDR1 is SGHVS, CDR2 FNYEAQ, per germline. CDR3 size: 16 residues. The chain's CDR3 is CASSSSGRPFTDTQYF. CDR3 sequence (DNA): TGTGCCAGCAGTTCTAGCGGGAGGCCCTTCACAGATACGCAGTATTTT.

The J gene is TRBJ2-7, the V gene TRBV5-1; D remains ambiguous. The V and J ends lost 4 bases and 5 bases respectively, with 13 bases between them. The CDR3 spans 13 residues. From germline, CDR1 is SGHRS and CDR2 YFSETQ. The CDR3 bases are TGCGCCAGCAGCCCTGACGCAGTCCACGAGCAGTACTTC. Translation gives CASSPDAVHEQYF.

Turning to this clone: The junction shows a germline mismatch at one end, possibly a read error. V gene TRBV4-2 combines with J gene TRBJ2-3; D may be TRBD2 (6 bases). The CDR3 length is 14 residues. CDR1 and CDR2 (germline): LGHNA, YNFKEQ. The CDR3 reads CASGQGGGTDTQYF. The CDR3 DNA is TGTGCCAGCGGCCAGGGAGGAGGGACAGATACGCAGTATTTT.

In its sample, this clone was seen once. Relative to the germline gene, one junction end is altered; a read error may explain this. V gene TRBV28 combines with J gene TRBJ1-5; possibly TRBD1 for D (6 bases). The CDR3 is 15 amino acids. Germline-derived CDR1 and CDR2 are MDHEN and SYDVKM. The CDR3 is CASRLSQGSDQPQHF. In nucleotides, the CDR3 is TGTGCCAGCAGACTCTCACAGGGTAGCGATCAGCCCCAGCATTTT. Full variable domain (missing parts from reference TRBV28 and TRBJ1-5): DVKVTQSSRYLVKRTGEKVFLECVQDMDHENMFWYRQDPGLGLRLIYFSYDVKMKEKGDIPEGYSVSREKKERFSLILESASTNQTSMYLCASRLSQGSDQPQHFGDGTRLSIL.

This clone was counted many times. The DNA of the CDR3 is TGTGCCAGCACACCGAGGAAAGGGATTAATGAAAAACTGTTTTTT. It codes for CASTPRKGINEKLFF. V gene TRBV28 combines with J gene TRBJ1-4; no clear D. The CDR3 runs 15 residues. Germline loops: CDR1 MDHEN, CDR2 SYDVKM. Trimming removed 7 bases from V and 4 bases from J, with 16 bases in between.

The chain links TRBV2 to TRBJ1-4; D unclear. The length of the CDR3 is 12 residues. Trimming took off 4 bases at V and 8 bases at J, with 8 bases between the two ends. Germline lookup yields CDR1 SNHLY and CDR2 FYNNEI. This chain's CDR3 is CASSGAAEKLFF. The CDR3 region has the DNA TGTGCCAGCAGTGGAGCAGCGGAAAAACTGTTTTTT.

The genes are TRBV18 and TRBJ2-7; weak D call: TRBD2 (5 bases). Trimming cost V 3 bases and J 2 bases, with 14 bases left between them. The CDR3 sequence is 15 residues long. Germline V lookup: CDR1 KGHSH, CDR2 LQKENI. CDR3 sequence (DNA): TGTGCCAGCTCACCGATAGCGCAGGCTACCTACGAGCAGTACTTC. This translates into CASSPIAQATYEQYF.

The chain's CDR3 is CASSLTRAEDEKLFF. The CDR3 DNA is TGTGCCAGCAGCTTAACCCGGGCCGAGGATGAAAAACTGTTTTTT. The rearrangement uses TRBV7-7 and TRBJ1-4; D not certain. CDR1 is SSHAT and CDR2 is FNYEAQ in the germline V gene (reference sequence). The CDR3 extends over 15 amino acids. V dropped 2 bases and J dropped 6 bases, with 13 bases sitting between them.